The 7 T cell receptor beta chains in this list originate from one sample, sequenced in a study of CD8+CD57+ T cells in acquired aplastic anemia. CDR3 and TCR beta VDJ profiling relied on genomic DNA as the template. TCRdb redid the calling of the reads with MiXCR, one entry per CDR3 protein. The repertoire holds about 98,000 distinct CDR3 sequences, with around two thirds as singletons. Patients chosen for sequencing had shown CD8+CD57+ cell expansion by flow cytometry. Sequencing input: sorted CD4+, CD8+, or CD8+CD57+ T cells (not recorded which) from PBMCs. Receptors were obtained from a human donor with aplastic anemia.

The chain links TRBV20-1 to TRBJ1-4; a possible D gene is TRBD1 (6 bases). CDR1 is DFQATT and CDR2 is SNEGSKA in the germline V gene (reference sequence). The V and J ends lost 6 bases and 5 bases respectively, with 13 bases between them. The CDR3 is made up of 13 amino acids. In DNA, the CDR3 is TGCAGTGCCCCGAGAGGGGGGAATGAAAAACTGTTTTTT. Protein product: CSAPRGGNEKLFF.

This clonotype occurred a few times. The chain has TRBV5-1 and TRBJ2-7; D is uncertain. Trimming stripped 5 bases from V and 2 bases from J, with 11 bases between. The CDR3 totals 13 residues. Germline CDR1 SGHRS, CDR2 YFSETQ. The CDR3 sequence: CASSVGIAYEQYF. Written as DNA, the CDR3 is TGCGCCAGCAGTGTAGGGATAGCCTACGAGCAGTACTTC.

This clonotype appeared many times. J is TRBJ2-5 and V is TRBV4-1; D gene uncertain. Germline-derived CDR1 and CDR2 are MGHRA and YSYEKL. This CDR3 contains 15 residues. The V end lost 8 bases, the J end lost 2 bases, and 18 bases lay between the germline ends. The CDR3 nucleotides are TGCGCCAGCGGACGCGGCGATTACCCACAAGAGACCCAGTACTTC. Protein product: CASGRGDYPQETQYF.

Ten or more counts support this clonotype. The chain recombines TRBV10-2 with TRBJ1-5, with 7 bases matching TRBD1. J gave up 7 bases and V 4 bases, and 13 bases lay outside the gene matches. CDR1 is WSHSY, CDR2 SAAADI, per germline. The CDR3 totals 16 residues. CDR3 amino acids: CASSGVKGTDSQPQHF. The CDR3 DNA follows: TGCGCCAGCAGTGGCGTCAAAGGGACAGACTCCCAGCCCCAGCATTTT.

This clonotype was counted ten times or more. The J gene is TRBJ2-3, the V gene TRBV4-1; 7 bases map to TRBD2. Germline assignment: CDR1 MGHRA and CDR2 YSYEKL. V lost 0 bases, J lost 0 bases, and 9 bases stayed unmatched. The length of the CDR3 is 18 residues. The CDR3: CASSQDRAGLGSTDTQYF. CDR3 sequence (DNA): TGCGCCAGCAGCCAAGATCGAGCGGGGCTGGGTAGCACAGATACGCAGTATTTT.

The CDR3, as DNA: TGTGCCAGCAGCGCGACCACCGGGGAGCTGTTTTTT. Amino acids: CASSATTGELFF. V and J are TRBV5-5 and TRBJ2-2; unclear D gene. The CDR3 is 12 amino acids. The V end lost 4 bases, the J end lost 4 bases, and 5 bases lay between the germline ends. From germline, CDR1 is SGHKS and CDR2 YYEKEE (reference sequence).

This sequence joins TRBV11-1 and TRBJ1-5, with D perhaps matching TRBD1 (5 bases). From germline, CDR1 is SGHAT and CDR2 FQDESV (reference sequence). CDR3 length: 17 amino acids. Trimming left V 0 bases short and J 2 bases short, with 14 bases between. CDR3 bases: TGTGCCAGCAGCTTAGCGGGGGTCGCCAGGGGCAATCAGCCCCAGCATTTT. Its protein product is CASSLAGVARGNQPQHF. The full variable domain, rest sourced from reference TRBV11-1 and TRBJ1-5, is EAEVAQSPRYKITEKSQAVAFWCDPISGHATLYWYRQILGQGPELLVQFQDESVVDDSQLPKDRFSAERLKGVDSTLKIQPAELGDSAMYLCASSLAGVARGNQPQHFGDGTRLSIL.